This T cell receptor beta chain was captured in a study of OX40 agonist ivuxolimab in advanced cancers. The germline V gene encodes CDR1 LNHNV and CDR2 YYDKDF (reference sequence). This CDR3 is built from 13 residues. Trimming at V came to 3 bases and at J to 3 bases, leaving 1 base not matched to a gene. Repertoires were generated with immunoSEQ multiplex PCR, while TCRdb's copy carries only in-frame clones and drops some. Of 70,000 or so clones detected, 75% to 85% appear once; the ten largest clones hold over 0.95%. This clone was counted a few times. The sample here was CD4+ or CD8+ T cells sorted from blood, taken in a trial of the OX40 agonist ivuxolimab. The rearrangement links TRBV15 to TRBJ2-5; TRBD1 agrees at 7 bases. The source is an adult with an advanced solid tumor such as melanoma, head and neck, liver or kidney cancer. CDR3 nucleotide sequence: TGTGCCACCAGCAGGGGGACAGAAGAGACCCAGTACTTC. This translates into CATSRGTEETQYF.